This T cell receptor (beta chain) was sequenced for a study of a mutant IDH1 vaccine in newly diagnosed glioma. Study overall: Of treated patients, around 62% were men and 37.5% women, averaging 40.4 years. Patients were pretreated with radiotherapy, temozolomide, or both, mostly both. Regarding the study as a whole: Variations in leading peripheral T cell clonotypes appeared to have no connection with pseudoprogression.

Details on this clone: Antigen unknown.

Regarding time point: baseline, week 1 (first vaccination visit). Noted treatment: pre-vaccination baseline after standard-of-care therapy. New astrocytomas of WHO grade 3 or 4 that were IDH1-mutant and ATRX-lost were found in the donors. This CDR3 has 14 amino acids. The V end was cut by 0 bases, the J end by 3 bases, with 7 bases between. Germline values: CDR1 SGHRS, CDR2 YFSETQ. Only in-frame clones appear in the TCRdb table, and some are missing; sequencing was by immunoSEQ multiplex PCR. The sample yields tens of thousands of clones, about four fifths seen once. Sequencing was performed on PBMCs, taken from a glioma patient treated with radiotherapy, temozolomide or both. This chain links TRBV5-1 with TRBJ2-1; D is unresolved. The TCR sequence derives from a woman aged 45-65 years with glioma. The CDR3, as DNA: TGCGCCAGCAGCTTGGAACCCCGCTACAATGAGCAGTTCTTC. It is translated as CASSLEPRYNEQFF.